The 28 T cell receptor beta chains presented below share a single source sample, sequenced in a study of cytomegalovirus exposure and HLA in healthy donors. Researchers ran the PCR with 60 Vbeta and 13 Jbeta primers. Sequencing was performed with immunoSEQ multiplex PCR; in TCRdb, only in-frame clones are kept and a portion is missing. The profile shows approximately 150,000 clones, roughly 76% of them singletons. Input material: PBMCs. These receptors were collected from a young woman in good health and CMV-seronegative.

The count of this clone is one. The chain combines TRBV5-6 with TRBJ1-2; tentative D call: TRBD1 (5 bases). V was shortened by 0 bases and J by 4 bases, with 13 bases between the two germline ends. From germline, CDR1 is SGHDT and CDR2 YYEEEE. This CDR3 region has 15 residues. The CDR3 region has the DNA TGTGCCAGCAGCTTGGCGGAGCAGGGAAGCTATGGCTACACCTTC. Amino acid sequence: CASSLAEQGSYGYTF.

The V gene is TRBV30, the J gene TRBJ2-4; 11 nucleotides line up with TRBD1. Trimming took 2 bases from V and 9 from J; bases not matched to a gene: 9. The CDR3 contains 15 residues. Germline-derived CDR1 and CDR2 are GTSNPN and SVGIG (reference sequence). CDR3 protein: CAWSPWTGGQVIQYF. The CDR3 DNA sequence: TGTGCCTGGAGTCCCTGGACAGGGGGCCAGGTCATTCAGTACTTC.

The V and J genes are TRBV27 and TRBJ1-2, with D unresolved. The CDR3 has 15 amino acids. Germline CDR1 and CDR2: MNHEY and SMNVEV (reference sequence). V was trimmed by 5 bases and J by 4 bases, leaving 17 bases between them. The DNA for the CDR3 is TGTGCCAGCAGTCCAGCTTCAGGAACCGTCTATGGCTACACCTTC. Translating it yields CASSPASGTVYGYTF.

In this sample, this clone turned up a few times. This chain uses TRBV5-6 with TRBJ1-1; D may be TRBD1 (5 bases). Germline CDR1 SGHDT, CDR2 YYEEEE. Trimming removed 0 bases from V and 0 bases from J, with 15 bases in between. There are 17 residues in the CDR3. CDR3 nucleotides: TGTGCCAGCAGCTTGGTAGTGCAGGGTTGGATGAACACTGAAGCTTTCTTT. Encoded protein: CASSLVVQGWMNTEAFF.

To note about this clone: The junction shows a germline mismatch at one end, possibly a read error. The gene calls are TRBV7-9 and TRBJ2-7; 9 nucleotides align to TRBD2. Per germline, CDR1 SEHNR and CDR2 FQNEAQ (reference sequence). CDR3 length equals 15 residues. CDR3 sequence: CSSSFIAGATYEQYF. The CDR3, as DNA: TGTTCCAGCAGCTTTATAGCGGGAGCCACCTACGAGCAGTACTTC.

This clone appeared a single time. The rearrangement links TRBV5-4 to TRBJ1-6; a weak D match, TRBD1 (6 bases). Germline V lookup: CDR1 SGHNT, CDR2 YYREEE (reference sequence). This CDR3 contains 16 residues. Trimming shortened V by 4 bases and J by 7 bases, and 18 bases separated the two germline ends. The CDR3 sequence: CASSLLGGRRNSPLHF. DNA for the CDR3: TGTGCCAGCAGCCTCTTGGGGGGGCGCAGAAATTCACCCCTCCACTTT.

CDR3 sequence reads: CASNLWDSYNEQFF. Written as DNA, the CDR3 is TGTGCCAGCAATCTGTGGGACAGTTACAATGAGCAGTTCTTC. The rearrangement uses TRBV2 and TRBJ2-1, with TRBD1 identical over 7 bases. V lost 7 bases to trimming and J lost 4 bases; unmatched junction nucleotides: 7. Germline V lookup: CDR1 SNHLY, CDR2 FYNNEI. The CDR3 covers 14 residues.

CDR3 nucleotides: TGTGCCAGCAGTTTCGGGACAGTCGGAGTGGACGAGCAGTACTTC. Translated: CASSFGTVGVDEQYF. The chain carries TRBV28 and TRBJ2-5; 7 nucleotides agree with TRBD1. The DNA end lines up better with TRBJ2-7; the J call may be wrong. The germline CDR1 and CDR2 sequences are MDHEN and SYDVKM. This CDR3 has 15 amino acids.

The genes are TRBV7-2 and TRBJ2-5; D is perhaps TRBD1 (5 bases). The CDR3 length is 15 residues. The V end lost 5 bases, the J end lost 5 bases, and 18 bases lay between the germline ends. The V gene's germline CDR1 is SGHTA and CDR2 FQGNSA. This CDR3 is CASSRDSGDGETQYF. The CDR3 coding sequence is TGTGCCAGCAGCCGCGACAGTGGGGATGGGGAGACCCAGTACTTC.

The chain uses TRBV30 and TRBJ2-2; no firm D call. The germline V and J ends were trimmed by 0 bases and 10 bases, with 9 bases remaining between them. CDR1 and CDR2 (germline): GTSNPN, SVGIG (reference sequence). The CDR3 totals 12 residues. The CDR3 protein is CAWSVNLAELFF. DNA for the CDR3: TGTGCCTGGAGTGTCAATCTGGCGGAGCTGTTTTTT.

The chain carries TRBV29-1 and TRBJ2-1, with a tentative D call TRBD1 (5 bases). The CDR3 is 12 amino acids. Trimming took 5 bases from V and 5 from J, leaving 10 bases between them. The germline V gene encodes CDR1 SQVTM and CDR2 ANQGSEA. The DNA for the CDR3 is TGCAGCGTTTTTGGGGCCAACAATGAGCAGTTCTTC. The encoded protein is CSVFGANNEQFF.

V gene TRBV28 combines with J gene TRBJ1-2; tentative D call: TRBD1 (6 bases). Looked up from germline, CDR1 is MDHEN and CDR2 is SYDVKM. The length of the CDR3 is 14 residues. Trimming took 2 bases from V and 4 from J, leaving 11 bases between them. The CDR3: CASSLGGQGYGYTF. The CDR3 region has the DNA TGTGCCAGCAGTTTAGGGGGCCAGGGCTATGGCTACACCTTC.

This clone was seen a few times. J is TRBJ1-1 and V is TRBV29-1, with D possibly being TRBD1 (6 bases). CDR1 SQVTM and CDR2 ANQGSEA come from the germline V gene. The germline V and J ends were trimmed by 1 base and 11 bases, with 17 bases remaining between them. This CDR3 is built from 13 residues. The CDR3 protein is CSVEGGGAAGAFF. CDR3 coding DNA: TGCAGCGTTGAAGGCGGGGGGGCAGCTGGGGCTTTCTTT.

This clone was counted once. The rearrangement links TRBV15 to TRBJ1-5; D may be TRBD1 (6 bases). The V gene's germline CDR1 is LNHNV and CDR2 YYDKDF (reference sequence). V dropped 0 bases and J dropped 3 bases, with 9 bases sitting between them. The length of the CDR3 is 15 residues. DNA of the CDR3: TGTGCCACCAGCAGAGATTGGACAGACAATCAGCCCCAGCATTTT. Amino acids: CATSRDWTDNQPQHF. Supplemented by reference TRBV15 and TRBJ1-5, the full variable domain reads DAMVIQNPRYQVTQFGKPVTLSCSQTLNHNVMYWYQQKSSQAPKLLFHYYDKDFNNEADTPDNFQSRRPNTSFCFLDIRSPGLGDTAMYLCATSRDWTDNQPQHFGDGTRLSIL.

The J gene is TRBJ1-1, the V gene TRBV19; D may be TRBD1 (6 bases). The CDR3 covers 14 residues. V shed 7 bases and J shed 7 bases, with 19 bases lying between them. Germline CDR1 and CDR2: LNHDA and SQIVND (reference sequence). In nucleotides, the CDR3 is TGTGCCAGTATCTTGGACAGTCGAATTGGTGAAGCTTTCTTT. Its protein is CASILDSRIGEAFF.

The chain has TRBV5-1 and TRBJ2-2; possible D gene TRBD1, 5 bases. The CDR3 contains 14 residues. CDR1 and CDR2 from the germline V gene are SGHRS and YFSETQ. V shed 0 bases and J shed 5 bases, with 8 bases lying between them. The CDR3: CASSLEGWTGELFF. The CDR3 DNA follows: TGCGCCAGCAGCTTGGAGGGGTGGACCGGGGAGCTGTTTTTT.

This clone was counted a few times. V and J are TRBV27 and TRBJ1-2; a possible D gene is TRBD1 (6 bases). The CDR3 totals 15 residues. V gave up 6 bases and J gave up 8 bases, with 22 bases separating them. From germline, CDR1 is MNHEY and CDR2 SMNVEV (reference sequence). The CDR3 reads CASSLNQGLGSGYTF. The CDR3 DNA reads TGTGCCAGCAGCCTGAATCAGGGGTTAGGATCGGGCTACACCTTC.

The chain employs TRBV19 and TRBJ2-1; D unresolved. The V gene's germline CDR1 is LNHDA and CDR2 SQIVND (reference sequence). This CDR3 is built from 13 residues. V dropped 3 bases and J dropped 3 bases, with 6 bases sitting between them. The CDR3 DNA is TGTGCCAGTAGTATTACAGACTACAATGAGCAGTTCTTC. Its protein product is CASSITDYNEQFF.

The gene calls are TRBV20-1 and TRBJ2-5, with 7 bases identical to TRBD1. The CDR3 has 10 residues. Germline V CDR1 and CDR2: DFQATT, SNEGSKA (reference sequence). V gave up 1 base and J gave up 13 bases; unmatched junction bases: 3. As DNA, the CDR3 is TGCAGTGCTAGAGGGACAGGAAGGTACTTC. Amino acids: CSARGTGRYF.

This clone was seen once. CDR3 amino acids: CAWGVGEDTEAFF. The CDR3 DNA reads TGTGCCTGGGGCGTCGGGGAGGACACTGAAGCTTTCTTT. The genes are TRBV30 and TRBJ1-1; no definite D call. Germline values: CDR1 GTSNPN, CDR2 SVGIG (reference sequence). The CDR3 length is 13 residues. Trimming took 5 bases from V and 3 from J, leaving 13 bases between them.

As concerns this clone: Relative to the germline gene, one junction end is altered; a read error may explain this. CDR3 DNA sequence: TGCGCCAGCAGCCAAACCTACCGGACAGGGTGGGACTTT. This gives the protein CASSQTYRTGWDF. The V and J genes are TRBV4-1 and TRBJ1-1; 8 positions match TRBD1. This CDR3 region has 13 residues. Germline values: CDR1 MGHRA, CDR2 YSYEKL.

J is TRBJ1-1 and V is TRBV29-1, with 8 bases that match TRBD1. Germline V CDR1 and CDR2: SQVTM, ANQGSEA. The V and J ends lost 5 bases and 0 bases, in that order; junction bases with no gene match: 17. This CDR3 region has 18 residues. This CDR3 reads CSVLVPRGQTLMNTEAFF. Written as DNA, the CDR3 is TGCAGCGTTTTGGTCCCCAGGGGGCAAACTCTTATGAACACTGAAGCTTTCTTT.

The chain is built from TRBV5-4 and TRBJ2-3; possibly TRBD1 for D (6 bases). The CDR3 has 14 residues. V gave up 4 bases and J gave up 3 bases, with 12 bases separating them. Germline CDR1 reads SGHNT; CDR2 reads YYREEE (reference sequence). CDR3 sequence: CASSPFGTTDTQYF. CDR3 bases: TGTGCCAGCAGCCCCTTTGGGACAACAGATACGCAGTATTTT.

This sequence joins TRBV6-1 and TRBJ1-2; D may be TRBD1 (5 bases). V gave up 5 bases and J gave up 4 bases, with 14 bases separating them. Germline V CDR1 and CDR2: MNHNS, SASEGT. CDR3 length: 14 residues. The CDR3 spells CASSLSNRLYGYTF. The DNA for the CDR3 is TGTGCCAGCAGTCTATCTAACAGGCTCTATGGCTACACCTTC.

This clone was seen a few times. V usage is TRBV5-6 and J usage is TRBJ1-2; 7 bases fit TRBD1. Trimming at V came to 5 bases and at J to 5 bases, leaving 9 bases not matched to a gene. The CDR3 length is 14 residues. Germline V CDR1 and CDR2: SGHDT, YYEEEE. Here the CDR3 reads CASRIGTAGYGYTF. The CDR3 DNA sequence: TGTGCCAGCAGGATCGGGACAGCCGGTTATGGCTACACCTTC. Supplemented by reference TRBV5-6 and TRBJ1-2, the full variable domain reads DAGVTQSPTHLIKTRGQQVTLRCSPKSGHDTVSWYQQALGQGPQFIFQYYEEEERQRGNFPDRFSGHQFPNYSSELNVNALLLGDSALYLCASRIGTAGYGYTFGSGTRLTVV.

The CDR3 loop reads CASSLMASATGYNEQFF. The CDR3 DNA sequence: TGTGCCAGCAGCTTAATGGCGTCCGCGACCGGGTACAATGAGCAGTTCTTC. This chain links TRBV7-3 with TRBJ2-1; D remains ambiguous. Germline loops: CDR1 SGHTA, CDR2 FQGTGA. The CDR3 consists of 17 residues. Between the trimmed V and J ends, which lost 1 base and 4 bases, there was a span of 17 bases.

DNA of the CDR3: TGTGCCAGCAGTTTAACTAGCGGATTAATCTCCTACGAGCAGTACTTC. Translating it yields CASSLTSGLISYEQYF. The chain uses TRBV28 and TRBJ2-7; TRBD2 aligns across 8 bases. V lost 2 bases to trimming and J lost 0 bases; unmatched junction nucleotides: 6. The V gene's germline CDR1 is MDHEN and CDR2 SYDVKM. The CDR3 contains 16 residues.

J is TRBJ1-5 and V is TRBV9, with D perhaps matching TRBD1 (5 bases). Germline CDR1 is SGDLS and CDR2 is YYNGEE. The CDR3 consists of 14 residues. Between the trimmed V and J ends, which lost 4 bases and 0 bases, there was a span of 8 bases. CDR3 loop: CASSRGNSNQPQHF. The CDR3 nucleotides read TGTGCCAGCAGCCGGGGGAATAGCAATCAGCCCCAGCATTTT.